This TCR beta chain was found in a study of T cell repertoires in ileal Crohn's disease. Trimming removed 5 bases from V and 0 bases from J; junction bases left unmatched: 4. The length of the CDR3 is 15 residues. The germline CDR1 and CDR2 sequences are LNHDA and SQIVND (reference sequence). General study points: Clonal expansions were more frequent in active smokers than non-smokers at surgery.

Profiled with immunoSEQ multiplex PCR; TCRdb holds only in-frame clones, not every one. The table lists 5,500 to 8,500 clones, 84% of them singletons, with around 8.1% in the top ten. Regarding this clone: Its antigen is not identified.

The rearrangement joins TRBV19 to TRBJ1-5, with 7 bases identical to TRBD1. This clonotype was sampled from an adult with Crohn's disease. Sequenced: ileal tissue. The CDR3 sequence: CASSSTGDSNQPQHF. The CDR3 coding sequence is TGTGCCAGTAGTTCCACAGGGGATAGCAATCAGCCCCAGCATTTT. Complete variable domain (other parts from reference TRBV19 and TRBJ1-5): DGGITQSPKYLFRKEGQNVTLSCEQNLNHDAMYWYRQDPGQGLRLIYYSQIVNDFQKGDIAEGYSVSREKKESFPLTVTSAQKNPTAFYLCASSSTGDSNQPQHFGDGTRLSIL.